This TCR beta chain is drawn from a study of cytomegalovirus exposure and HLA in healthy donors (dated by TCRdb to the late 2010s). Context from the whole study: According to a later analysis, the 120 or so validation repertoires were produced on the same platform as the roughly 600 repertoires of the first cohort. High-throughput TCR immunosequencing, statistical association of individual TCRs with disease status, and machine learning were combined to predict cytomegalovirus infection status. A separate validation cohort of roughly 130 different subjects was used in addition to the approximately 610-subject first cohort. The study aimed to test whether signatures of past pathogen exposure could be identified by cataloging public T cell receptors.

Worth noting for this clone: Which antigen it targets is not known. Per-base qualities were not stored, and no clone one base away is much larger.

Overall results and qualifications from the work: The classifier was reported to diagnose cytomegalovirus status with high specificity and sensitivity in both the original and validation cohorts. In a later analysis, TCRs clustered in the first cohort were found to also tend to co-occur in the roughly 120 validation repertoires, with approximately 95% of cluster scores above 0. A later analysis lacked HLA typing for the validation cohort, so it scored co-occurrence in that cohort across all 120 repertoires. The study listed approximately 160 TCR beta chains as associated with cytomegalovirus. It was suggested by the authors that the approach could potentially be generalized to other disease states and immunological phenotypes. In vitro tests confirmed that a few of the cytomegalovirus-associated TCR beta chains recognize cytomegalovirus antigens. Most TCR sequences were observed very rarely across donors, whereas some public TCRs were present in many individuals.

The method was the immunoSEQ multiplex PCR assay. The source study handled its data this way. A statistical classification framework was built to diagnose cytomegalovirus status from the catalog of TCR beta chain sequences. TCRdb carries this immuneACCESS record with in-frame sequences only. Its versions omit some clonotypes, under half of them owing to an unresolved V gene in the studies checked, with the rest unexplained. For V, J and clone size, that table is used; D and trimming come from the DNA. The table for this sample lists about 78,000 clones; about 96% of them were counted only once. Clones ranked in the top ten supply around 1.6% of the sample. The donors were included in the validation cohort of 130 or so subjects, a group kept apart from the roughly 700-subject first cohort. V is trimmed back by 6 bases and J by 2 bases, and the junction contains 11 bases that no gene match accounts for. From the germline V gene, CDR1 is MDHEN and CDR2 is SYDVKM. Counted from cysteine to phenylalanine, this CDR3 has 17 amino acids. Solely the CDR3 DNA is kept, with 51 bases framed from the first base.

Sequencing was performed on PBMCs. The clonotype originates from a man between 18 and 35 years old in good health and CMV-seropositive. The chain links TRBV28 with TRBJ1-5; TRBD1 lines up with 9 middle nucleotides. The CDR3 in this case is CASRTLTGGIRNQPQHF. The DNA is TGTGCCAGCAGGACATTGACAGGGGGAATCCGCAATCAGCCCCAGCATTTT.